A single sample is the source of the 17 T cell receptor beta chains below, sequenced in a study of OX40 agonist ivuxolimab in advanced cancers. The library was made by the immunoSEQ multiplex PCR assay. TCRdb re-hosts the immuneACCESS table, in-frame sequences only. Its copies lack some clones; in the studies checked, an unresolved V gene accounts for under half of them, and the cause for the rest is not known. This sample lists about 76,000 clones; about 85% were detected once. The ten largest make up 3.1% of the sample. The sequencing here drew on CD4+ or CD8+ T cells sorted from blood, taken in a trial of the OX40 agonist ivuxolimab. Receptor source: an adult with an advanced solid tumor such as melanoma, head and neck, liver or kidney cancer.

This sequence joins TRBV10-1 and TRBJ2-3, with 7 bases aligning to TRBD1. With V trimmed by 5 bases and J by 2 bases, 13 bases remained unmatched. The CDR3 covers 17 residues. Looked up from germline, CDR1 is WNHNN and CDR2 is SYGVQD (reference sequence). Here the CDR3 DNA reads TGCGCCAGCAGTAAAAACCGGGACAGTAGAATCACAGATACGCAGTATTTT. Its protein is CASSKNRDSRITDTQYF.

The V and J genes are TRBV4-3 and TRBJ1-1; 9 bases align to TRBD1. J lost 6 bases, V lost 6 bases, and 11 bases had no gene match. The CDR3 loop spans 15 amino acids. CDR1 is LGHNA, CDR2 YSLEER, per germline. The CDR3 region has the DNA TGCGCCAGCAGTCGGAGGGGACAGGGAGGATCTGAAGCTTTCTTT. Its translation is CASSRRGQGGSEAFF.

The CDR3 here is CASSPAPDRAGNTIYF. The CDR3 nucleotides read TGTGCCAGCAGCCCAGCTCCAGACAGGGCCGGAAACACCATATATTTT. J is TRBJ1-3 and V is TRBV9, with 7 bases lining up with TRBD1. Germline-derived CDR1 and CDR2 are SGDLS and YYNGEE. V lost 4 bases, J lost 4 bases, and 11 bases stayed unmatched. This CDR3 is 16 amino acids long.

The genes are TRBV2 and TRBJ2-1; 9 bases map to TRBD2. J lost 4 bases, V lost 5 bases, and 3 bases had no gene match. The CDR3 runs 14 residues. Germline-derived CDR1 and CDR2 are SNHLY and FYNNEI. DNA of the CDR3: TGTGCCAGCAGTACTAGCGGGCCTTACAATGAGCAGTTCTTC. It yields the protein CASSTSGPYNEQFF. Full variable domain (missing parts from reference TRBV2 and TRBJ2-1): EPEVTQTPSHQVTQMGQEVILRCVPISNHLYFYWYRQILGQKVEFLVSFYNNEISEKSEIFDDQFSVERPDGSNFTLKIRSTKLEDSAMYFCASSTSGPYNEQFFGPGTRLTVL.

The chain links TRBV10-3 to TRBJ2-2, with D perhaps TRBD2 (6 bases). The CDR3 length is 15 residues. V shed 10 bases and J shed 4 bases, with 19 bases lying between them. Germline assignment: CDR1 ENHRY and CDR2 SYGVKD. In DNA, the CDR3 is TGTGCCACCCGCCCTAGCGAAGTTGGCACCGGGGAGCTGTTTTTT. It codes for CATRPSEVGTGELFF.

The chain couples TRBV5-6 to TRBJ2-7, with TRBD2 identical over 7 bases. Germline V gives CDR1 SGHDT, CDR2 YYEEEE. This CDR3 has 16 residues. V dropped 4 bases and J dropped 1; count of bases not matched to a gene: 11. This chain's CDR3 is CASSPEAGLVSYEQYF. CDR3 nucleotide sequence: TGTGCCAGCAGCCCGGAAGCGGGATTGGTATCCTACGAGCAGTACTTC.

This sequence joins TRBV5-1 and TRBJ2-3; D gene uncertain. Trimming removed 3 bases at V and 1 base at J, with 9 bases between. The CDR3 consists of 14 residues. Per germline, CDR1 SGHRS and CDR2 YFSETQ. Here the CDR3 reads CASSWAPGTDTQYF. The CDR3 DNA follows: TGCGCCAGCAGCTGGGCCCCGGGCACAGATACGCAGTATTTT.

This chain connects TRBV7-2 to TRBJ2-1, with D perhaps TRBD2 (5 bases). V was trimmed by 1 base and J by 6 bases, leaving 16 bases between them. The CDR3 length is 16 residues. Looked up from germline, CDR1 is SGHTA and CDR2 is FQGNSA. The CDR3 here is CASSLGPGLPSNEQFF. In DNA form, the CDR3 reads TGTGCCAGCAGCTTAGGACCTGGACTGCCCTCCAATGAGCAGTTCTTC.

V gene TRBV5-6 combines with J gene TRBJ1-6; weak D call: TRBD1 (6 bases). Trimming stripped 3 bases from V and 10 bases from J, with 14 bases between. In germline, CDR1 is SGHDT, CDR2 YYEEEE. The CDR3 extends over 14 amino acids. The CDR3 region has the DNA TGTGCCAGCAGCTCCCGGGGAAGGGGGTCACCCCTCCACTTT. As protein: CASSSRGRGSPLHF.

The V and J genes are TRBV2 and TRBJ1-2; 8 nucleotides align to TRBD1. This CDR3 region has 11 residues. V shed 5 bases and J 8 bases; nucleotides not matched to a gene: 1. From germline, CDR1 is SNHLY and CDR2 FYNNEI. The CDR3 DNA reads as TGTGCCAGCAGTCAGGGGGCAGGCTACACCTTC. Translation gives CASSQGAGYTF.

The chain is built from TRBV18 and TRBJ2-7, with D maybe TRBD1 (6 bases). Germline assignment: CDR1 KGHSH and CDR2 LQKENI. Trimming cost V 2 bases and J 1 base, with 12 bases left between them. This CDR3 contains 15 residues. The CDR3 nucleotides read TGTGCCAGCTCACCAGGGAAGGGACAATCCTACGAGCAGTACTTC. This sequence encodes CASSPGKGQSYEQYF.

The V call is TRBV9, the J call TRBJ1-1, with D possibly TRBD1 on 6 matching bases. The CDR3 has 14 amino acids. V lost 3 bases and J lost 3, with 12 bases in between. CDR1 is SGDLS and CDR2 is YYNGEE in the germline V gene. CDR3 coding DNA: TGTGCCAGCAGCGGGCGTTGGACAGACACTGAAGCTTTCTTT. This encodes CASSGRWTDTEAFF.

The V and J genes are TRBV9 and TRBJ1-3; D may be TRBD1 (5 bases). Trimming took off 3 bases at V and 4 bases at J, with 14 bases between the two ends. The CDR3 runs 15 residues. Germline CDR1 and CDR2: SGDLS and YYNGEE. CDR3 nucleotide sequence: TGTGCCAGCAGCGGACTCGGGACTATCGGAAACACCATATATTTT. This sequence encodes CASSGLGTIGNTIYF. The variable domain in full, completed from reference TRBV9 and TRBJ1-3, reads DSGVTQTPKHLITATGQRVTLRCSPRSGDLSVYWYQQSLDQGLQFLIQYYNGEERAKGNILERFSAQQFPDLHSELNLSSLELGDSALYFCASSGLGTIGNTIYFGEGSWLTVV.

The genes are TRBV6-5 and TRBJ2-7; 8 positions match TRBD1. V shed 5 bases and J 1 base; nucleotides not matched to a gene: 4. The CDR3 is made up of 14 amino acids. Germline CDR1 MNHEY, CDR2 SVGAGI. This CDR3 is CASSGRTGSYEQYF. In DNA, the CDR3 is TGTGCCAGCAGTGGACGGACAGGGTCCTACGAGCAGTACTTC.

This clone was counted between two and nine times. The rearrangement links TRBV7-2 to TRBJ1-3, with a weak D call TRBD1 (6 bases). V gave up 6 bases and J gave up 7 bases, with 22 bases separating them. The CDR3 sequence is 16 residues long. Germline V CDR1 and CDR2: SGHTA, FQGNSA. DNA for the CDR3: TGTGCCAGCAGATCATTCCCAGGGGCCCTAGGGAACACCATATATTTT. Translating it yields CASRSFPGALGNTIYF.

J is TRBJ2-4 and V is TRBV4-3; D call uncertain. This CDR3 is built from 12 residues. Germline assignment: CDR1 LGHNA and CDR2 YSLEER. V lost 4 bases, J lost 3 bases, and 4 bases lay in between. The CDR3 DNA follows: TGCGCCAGCAGCCCGAACAAAAACATTCAGTACTTC. Its translation: CASSPNKNIQYF.

This clone was detected once. V gene TRBV18 combines with J gene TRBJ1-3; D call uncertain. The CDR3 extends over 13 amino acids. Trimming stripped 11 bases from V and 3 bases from J, with 14 bases between. Germline V gene lookup returns CDR1 KGHSH and CDR2 LQKENI. The CDR3, as DNA: TGTGCCGGATCATACGACGATGGAAACACCATATATTTT. It encodes CAGSYDDGNTIYF.